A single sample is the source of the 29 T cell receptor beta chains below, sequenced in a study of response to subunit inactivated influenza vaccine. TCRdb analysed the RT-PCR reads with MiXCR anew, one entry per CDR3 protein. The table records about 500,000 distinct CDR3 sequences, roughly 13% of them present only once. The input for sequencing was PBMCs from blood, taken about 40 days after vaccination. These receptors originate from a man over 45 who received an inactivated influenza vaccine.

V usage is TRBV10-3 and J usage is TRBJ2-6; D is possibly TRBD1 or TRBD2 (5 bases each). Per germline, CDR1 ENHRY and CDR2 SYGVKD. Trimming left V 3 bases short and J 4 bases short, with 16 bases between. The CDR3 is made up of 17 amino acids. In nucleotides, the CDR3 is TGTGCCATCAGTGACCAGGCGCCCGGGGCAGGGGCCAACGTCCTGACTTTC. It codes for CAISDQAPGAGANVLTF.

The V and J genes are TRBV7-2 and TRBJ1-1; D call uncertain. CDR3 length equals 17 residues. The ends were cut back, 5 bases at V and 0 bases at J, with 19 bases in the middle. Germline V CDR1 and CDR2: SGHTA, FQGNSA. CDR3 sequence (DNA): TGTGCCAGCAGCCCCTTTGGTGGGTCAGACATGAACACTGAAGCTTTCTTT. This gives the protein CASSPFGGSDMNTEAFF.

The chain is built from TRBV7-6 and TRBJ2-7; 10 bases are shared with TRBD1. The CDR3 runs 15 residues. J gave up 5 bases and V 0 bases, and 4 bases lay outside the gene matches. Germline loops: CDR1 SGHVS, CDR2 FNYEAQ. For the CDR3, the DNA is TGTGCCAGCAGCTTAGCGGACAGGGGGTCGCACGAGCAGTACTTC. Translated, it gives CASSLADRGSHEQYF.

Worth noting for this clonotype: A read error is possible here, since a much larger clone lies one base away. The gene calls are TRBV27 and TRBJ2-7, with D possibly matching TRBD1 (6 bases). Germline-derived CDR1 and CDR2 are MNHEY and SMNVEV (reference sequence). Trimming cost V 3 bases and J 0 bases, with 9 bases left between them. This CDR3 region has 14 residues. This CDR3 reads CASSFAGASYEQYF. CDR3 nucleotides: TGTGCCAGCAGTTTCGCAGGGGCCTCCTACGAGCAGTACTTC.

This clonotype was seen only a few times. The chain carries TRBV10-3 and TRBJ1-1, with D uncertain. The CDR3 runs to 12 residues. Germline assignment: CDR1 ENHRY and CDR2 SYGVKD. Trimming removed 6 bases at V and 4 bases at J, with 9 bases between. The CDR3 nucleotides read TGTGCCATCAGAAGGGAGGGCACTGAAGCTTTCTTT. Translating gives CAIRREGTEAFF.

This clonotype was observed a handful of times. This CDR3 is CSVDSGTGGYEQYF. CDR3 DNA: TGCAGCGTTGATTCCGGGACAGGGGGGTACGAGCAGTACTTC. The chain links TRBV29-1 to TRBJ2-7, with TRBD1 identical over 11 bases. From germline, CDR1 is SQVTM and CDR2 ANQGSEA. The CDR3 is 14 amino acids. The V segment lost 3 bases and the J segment 4 bases; nucleotides outside the gene matches: 5.

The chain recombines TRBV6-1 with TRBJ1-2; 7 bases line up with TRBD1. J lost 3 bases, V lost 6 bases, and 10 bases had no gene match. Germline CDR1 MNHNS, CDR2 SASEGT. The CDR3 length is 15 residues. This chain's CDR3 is CASRKLIDRDYGYTF. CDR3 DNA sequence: TGTGCCAGCAGGAAGCTTATCGACAGGGACTATGGCTACACCTTC.

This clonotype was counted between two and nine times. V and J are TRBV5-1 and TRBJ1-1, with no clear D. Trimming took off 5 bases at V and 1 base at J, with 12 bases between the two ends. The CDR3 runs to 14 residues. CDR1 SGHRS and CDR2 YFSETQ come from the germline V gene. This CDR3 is CASRLAHGNTEAFF. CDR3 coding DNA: TGCGCCAGCAGATTAGCCCACGGGAACACTGAAGCTTTCTTT.

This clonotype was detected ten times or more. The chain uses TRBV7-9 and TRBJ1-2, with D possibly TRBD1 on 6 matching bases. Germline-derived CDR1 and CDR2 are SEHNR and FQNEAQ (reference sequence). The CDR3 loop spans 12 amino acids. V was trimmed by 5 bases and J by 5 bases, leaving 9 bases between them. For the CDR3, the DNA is TGTGCCAGCAGCCCTGGACAGTATGGCTACACCTTC. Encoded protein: CASSPGQYGYTF.

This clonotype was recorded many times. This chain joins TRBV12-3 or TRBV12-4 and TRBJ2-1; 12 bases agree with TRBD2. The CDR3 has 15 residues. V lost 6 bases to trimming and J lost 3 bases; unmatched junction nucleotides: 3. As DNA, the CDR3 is TGTGCCAGCAGCCCACTAGCGGGGGGCTACAATGAGCAGTTCTTC. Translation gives CASSPLAGGYNEQFF.

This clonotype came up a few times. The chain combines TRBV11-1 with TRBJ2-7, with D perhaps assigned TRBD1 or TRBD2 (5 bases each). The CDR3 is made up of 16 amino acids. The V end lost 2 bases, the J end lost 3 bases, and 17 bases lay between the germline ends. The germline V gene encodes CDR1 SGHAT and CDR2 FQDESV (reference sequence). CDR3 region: CASSLTDGTSFYEQYF. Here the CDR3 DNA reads TGTGCCAGCAGCTTAACCGACGGGACCTCCTTCTACGAGCAGTACTTC.

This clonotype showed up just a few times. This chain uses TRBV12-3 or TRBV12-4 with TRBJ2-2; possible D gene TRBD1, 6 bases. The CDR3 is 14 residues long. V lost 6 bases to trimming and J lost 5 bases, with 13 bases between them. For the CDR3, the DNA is TGTGCCAGCAGGACCGGGACATCGACCGGGGAGCTGTTTTTT. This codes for CASRTGTSTGELFF.

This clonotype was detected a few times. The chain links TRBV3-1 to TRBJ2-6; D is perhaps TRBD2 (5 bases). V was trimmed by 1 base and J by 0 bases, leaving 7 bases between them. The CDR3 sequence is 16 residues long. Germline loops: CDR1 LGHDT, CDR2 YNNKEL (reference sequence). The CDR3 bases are TGTGCCAGCAGCCAAGCACTAGTCTCTGGGGCCAACGTCCTGACTTTC. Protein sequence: CASSQALVSGANVLTF.

CDR3 in amino acids: CASTPTGGTGRLFF. In DNA form, the CDR3 reads TGTGCCAGCACCCCTACCGGGGGGACCGGTCGACTGTTTTTT. The V call is TRBV7-8, the J call TRBJ2-2; 7 positions agree with TRBD2. The V segment lost 7 bases and the J segment 14 bases; nucleotides outside the gene matches: 16. CDR1 and CDR2 from the germline V gene are SGHVS and FQNEAQ. CDR3 length equals 14 residues.

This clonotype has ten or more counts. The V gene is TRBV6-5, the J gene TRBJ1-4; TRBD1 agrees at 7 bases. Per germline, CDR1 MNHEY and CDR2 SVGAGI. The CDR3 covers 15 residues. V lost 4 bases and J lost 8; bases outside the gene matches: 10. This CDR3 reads CASSSTDRVGEKLFF. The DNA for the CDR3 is TGTGCCAGCAGTTCCACCGACAGGGTAGGGGAAAAACTGTTTTTT.

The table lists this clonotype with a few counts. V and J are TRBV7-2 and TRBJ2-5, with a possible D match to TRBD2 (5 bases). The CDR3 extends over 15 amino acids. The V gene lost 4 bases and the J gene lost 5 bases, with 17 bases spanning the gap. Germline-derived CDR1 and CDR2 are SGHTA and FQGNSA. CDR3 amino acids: CASSYNTGFSETQYF. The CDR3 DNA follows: TGTGCCAGCAGCTACAACACGGGGTTTAGTGAGACCCAGTACTTC.

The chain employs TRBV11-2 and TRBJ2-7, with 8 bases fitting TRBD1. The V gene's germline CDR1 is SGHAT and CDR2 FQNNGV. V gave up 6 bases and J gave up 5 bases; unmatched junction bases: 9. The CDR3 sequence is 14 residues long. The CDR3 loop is CASRPQGAPHEQYF. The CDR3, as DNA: TGTGCCAGCAGACCTCAGGGGGCTCCCCACGAGCAGTACTTC.

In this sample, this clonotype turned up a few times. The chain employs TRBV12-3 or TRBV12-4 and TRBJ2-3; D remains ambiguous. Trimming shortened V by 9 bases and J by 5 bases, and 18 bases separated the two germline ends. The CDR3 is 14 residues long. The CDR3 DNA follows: TGTGCCAGTCGTAGGAGACCGCTGGGAGATACGCAGTATTTT. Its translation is CASRRRPLGDTQYF.

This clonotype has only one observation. CDR3 sequence reads: CAISLGRLAGGQTGELFF. The DNA of the CDR3 is TGTGCCATCAGTTTAGGAAGACTAGCGGGAGGGCAAACCGGGGAGCTGTTTTTT. V is TRBV3-1 and J is TRBJ2-2, with 14 bases identical to TRBD2. The CDR3 is 18 amino acids. Germline CDR1 and CDR2: LGHDT and YNNKEL (reference sequence). V trimming: 10 bases; J trimming: 5 bases; junction bases outside the gene matches: 15.

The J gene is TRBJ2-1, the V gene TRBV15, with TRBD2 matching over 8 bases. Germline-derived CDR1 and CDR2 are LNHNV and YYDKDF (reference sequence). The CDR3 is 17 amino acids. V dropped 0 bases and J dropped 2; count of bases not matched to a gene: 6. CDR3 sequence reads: CATSRDQGSGTYNEQFF. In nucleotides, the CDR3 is TGTGCCACCAGCAGAGACCAGGGTAGCGGGACCTACAATGAGCAGTTCTTC.

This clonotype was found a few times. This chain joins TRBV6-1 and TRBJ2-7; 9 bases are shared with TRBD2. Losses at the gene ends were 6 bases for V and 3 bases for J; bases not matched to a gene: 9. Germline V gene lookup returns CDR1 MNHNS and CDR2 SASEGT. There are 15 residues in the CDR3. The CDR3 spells CASRRLAGEGYEQYF. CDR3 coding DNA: TGTGCCAGCAGGAGATTAGCGGGAGAGGGCTACGAGCAGTACTTC.

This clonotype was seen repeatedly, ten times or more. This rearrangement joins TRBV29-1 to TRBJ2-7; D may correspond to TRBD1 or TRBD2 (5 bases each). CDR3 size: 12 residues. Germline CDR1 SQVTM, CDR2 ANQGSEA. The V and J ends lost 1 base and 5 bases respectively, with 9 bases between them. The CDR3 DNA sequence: TGCAGCGTTGAAGGTTCGGGACACGAGCAGTACTTC. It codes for CSVEGSGHEQYF.

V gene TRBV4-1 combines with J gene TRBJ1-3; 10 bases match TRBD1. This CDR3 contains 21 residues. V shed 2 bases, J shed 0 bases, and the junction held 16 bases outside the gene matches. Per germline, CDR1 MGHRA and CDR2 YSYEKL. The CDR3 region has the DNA TGCGCCAGCAGCCAAACAGACGACAGGGGGCTCCTTAAAAACTCTGGAAACACCATATATTTT. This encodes CASSQTDDRGLLKNSGNTIYF.

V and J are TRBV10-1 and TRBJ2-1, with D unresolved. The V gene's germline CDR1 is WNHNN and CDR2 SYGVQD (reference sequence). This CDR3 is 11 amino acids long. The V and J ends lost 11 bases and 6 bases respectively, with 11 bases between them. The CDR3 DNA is TGCGCCGTCTCCACCGGCAATGAGCAGTTCTTC. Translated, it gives CAVSTGNEQFF.

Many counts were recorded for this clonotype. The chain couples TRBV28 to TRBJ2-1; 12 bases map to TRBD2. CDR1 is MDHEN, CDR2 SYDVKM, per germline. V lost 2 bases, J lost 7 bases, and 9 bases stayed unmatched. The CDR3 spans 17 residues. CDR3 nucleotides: TGTGCCAGCAGTTTAGGACTAGCGGGGATCCTAGGGAATGAGCAGTTCTTC. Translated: CASSLGLAGILGNEQFF.

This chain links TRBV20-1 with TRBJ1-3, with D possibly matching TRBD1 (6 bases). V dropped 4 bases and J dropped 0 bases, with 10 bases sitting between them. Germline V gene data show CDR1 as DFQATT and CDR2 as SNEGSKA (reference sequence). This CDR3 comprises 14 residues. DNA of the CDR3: TGCAGTGCTACTACAGGGAGCTCTGGAAACACCATATATTTT. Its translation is CSATTGSSGNTIYF.

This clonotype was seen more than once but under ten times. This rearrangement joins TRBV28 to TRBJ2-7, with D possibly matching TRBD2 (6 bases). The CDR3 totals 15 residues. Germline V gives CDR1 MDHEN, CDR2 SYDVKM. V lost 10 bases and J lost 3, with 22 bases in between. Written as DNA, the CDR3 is TGTGCCACCAAGGACGCCGGATTCGGGAGCTACGAGCAGTACTTC. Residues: CATKDAGFGSYEQYF.

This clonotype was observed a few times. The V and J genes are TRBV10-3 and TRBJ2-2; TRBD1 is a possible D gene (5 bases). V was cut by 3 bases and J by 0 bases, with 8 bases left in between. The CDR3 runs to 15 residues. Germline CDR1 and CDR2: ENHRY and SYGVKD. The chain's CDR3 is CAISEWGSNTGELFF. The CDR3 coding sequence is TGTGCCATCAGTGAATGGGGCTCGAACACCGGGGAGCTGTTTTTT.

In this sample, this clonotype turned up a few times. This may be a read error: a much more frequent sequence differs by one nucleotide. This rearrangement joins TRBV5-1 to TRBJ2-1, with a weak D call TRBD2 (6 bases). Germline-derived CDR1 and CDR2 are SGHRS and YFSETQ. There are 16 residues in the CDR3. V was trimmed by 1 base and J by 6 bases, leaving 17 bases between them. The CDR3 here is CASSLSVTRGSNEQFF. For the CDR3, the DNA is TGCGCCAGCAGCTTGAGTGTGACTAGAGGGAGCAATGAGCAGTTCTTC. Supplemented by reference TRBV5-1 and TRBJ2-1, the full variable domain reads KAGVTQTPRYLIKTRGQQVTLSCSPISGHRSVSWYQQTPGQGLQFLFEYFSETQRNKGNFPGRFSGRQFSNSRSEMNVSTLELGDSALYLCASSLSVTRGSNEQFFGPGTRLTVL.